This T cell receptor (beta chain) was identified in a study of T-cell memory formation after mild COVID-19 (dated by TCRdb to about 2021). Study-wide context: Most TCR sequence clusters were specific to one of the two donors. In two donors, T-cell clones that expanded and contracted after mild COVID-19 were tracked by sequencing TCRalpha and TCRbeta repertoires over time. The cohort was made up of two young adult volunteers, one female and one male, who were previously healthy. Results and caveats for the whole study, not just this receptor: Some responding clones were detected in pre-infection memory, suggesting pre-existing cross-reactive memory T cells joined the SARS-CoV-2 response. Clones contracting from day 15 to 85 had balanced CD4/CD8 phenotypes, while a second wave expanding from day 15 to 37 was biased towards CD4+. SARS-CoV-2 specificity was not confirmed for the second-wave clones peaking on day 37. Contracting CD4+ clones were located mainly in the CM and EM memory subsets, whereas CD8+ clones were found to be enriched in EMRA. Only a couple of mild cases were covered by the study, and larger cohorts that include severe cases with pre-infection samples were considered necessary.

Ficoll-Paque density gradient centrifugation was the method used to isolate PBMCs. Data came from an Illumina NovaSeq 6000. TCRalpha and TCRbeta cDNA libraries were built by 5'RACE with constant-segment primers, adding sample barcodes and unique molecular identifiers. RNA was extracted from every sample with Trizol reagent. The libraries were amplified in two PCR steps, and the second step added a second sample barcode and Illumina TruSeq adapters. The libraries were sequenced on an Illumina NovaSeq using 2 x 150 bp paired-end reads. From the authors' description of their analysis: Reads were demultiplexed and collapsed into UMI-guided consensus sequences with migec v1.2.7. With mixcr v2.1.11, UMI consensuses were aligned to TRA and TRB V and J templates and assembled into clonotypes. A clonotype was counted as expanded or contracted only if both edgeR and NoisET called the change significant, with noise models trained on biological replicates. For edgeR calls, a false discovery rate-adjusted p below 0.01 and a log2 fold-change threshold of 1 were applied. PCA with hierarchical clustering of max-normalized trajectories of the 1000 most abundant clonotypes was used as exploratory dynamics analysis. Separately sequenced CD4+ and CD8+ repertoires were used to assign the CD4 or CD8 phenotype of responding clones. In-frame beta chains were kept once TCRdb had trimmed the public reads at Q25 with fastp and called clones with MiXCR. Each record represents a unique CDR3 protein, reported with the most common genes and DNA among its rows. What appears here as the V and J calls and clone size reflects TCRdb's work, not the paper's. Across this sample there are about 150,000 distinct CDR3 sequences, with 25% seen only once. Of the sample, roughly 25% is held by the ten largest clones.

About this clonotype itself: Its antigen specificity is not known. Base quality data are lacking; no much larger clone is found one base away.

Trimming accounts for 6 bases at V and 4 bases at J, while the number of junction bases matched to no gene is 7. Per the germline V gene, SQVTM is the CDR1 and ANQGSEA is the CDR2. CDR3 length: 14 amino acids, cysteine to phenylalanine. Here the CDR3 DNA is all that survives: 42 bases in frame from base 1. The chain is encoded by TRBV29-1 joined to TRBJ2-5; 11 middle bases align to TRBD1. Specimen: PBMCs or a T cell subset sorted from them (not recorded which). This receptor was taken from an adult woman who had mild COVID-19 (a few samples of this study predate the infection). The sample titles of this study are shuffled in the database, so cell type and time point are left out; the donor was told from shared clones. The nucleotide sequence reads TGCAGCGTCGATCCCGGGACAGGGGGAGAGACCCAGTACTTC. The translation is CSVDPGTGGETQYF.